These 19 T cell receptor beta chains came from one sample sequenced in a study of CD8+ T cells in alopecia areata. cDNA serving as the sequencing template came from extracted, reverse transcribed RNA. Assay used: immunoSEQ multiplex PCR; TCRdb lists only in-frame clones, some missing. Among under 350,000 clones listed, roughly 64% were seen once. The treatment denotes: oral pan-JAK inhibitor, 5-10 mg twice daily. The sequencing here drew on CD4+ T cells sorted from blood, taken at week 24, from a patient treated with tofacitinib. The receptors come from a human donor with alopecia areata.

This clone was counted only a few times. The chain uses TRBV19 and TRBJ2-2, with 7 positions matching TRBD1. Germline V gives CDR1 LNHDA, CDR2 SQIVND (reference sequence). The V and J ends lost 6 bases and 5 bases, in that order; junction bases with no gene match: 9. CDR3 length: 15 residues. CDR3 sequence reads: CASSEWDSTTGELFF. CDR3 nucleotide sequence: TGTGCCAGTAGCGAATGGGACAGCACGACCGGGGAGCTGTTTTTT.

The chain's CDR3 is CASSFGVEPQHF. Here the CDR3 DNA reads TGTGCCAGCAGTTTCGGGGTGGAGCCCCAGCATTTT. The chain couples TRBV7-2 to TRBJ1-5, with D hard to call. The CDR3 totals 12 residues. Germline-derived CDR1 and CDR2 are SGHTA and FQGNSA. With 6 bases removed from V and 8 bases from J, the gap between germline ends came to 11 bases. The full variable domain, rest sourced from reference TRBV7-2 and TRBJ1-5, is GAGVSQSPSNKVTEKGKDVELRCDPISGHTALYWYRQSLGQGLEFLIYFQGNSAPDKSGLPSDRFSAERTGGSVSTLTIQRTQQEDSAVYLCASSFGVEPQHFGDGTRLSIL.

This clone was seen a handful of times. The gene calls are TRBV4-2 and TRBJ1-3; D gene unclear. Per germline, CDR1 LGHNA and CDR2 YNFKEQ. V gave up 0 bases and J gave up 2 bases, with 8 bases separating them. The CDR3 runs 15 residues. The CDR3 DNA reads TGTGCCAGCAGCCAAGATCCCGGCCCTGGAAACACCATATATTTT. Translating it yields CASSQDPGPGNTIYF.

This clone was counted a few times. The chain couples TRBV4-1 to TRBJ1-1, with 7 bases aligning to TRBD1. CDR3 size: 16 residues. J gave up 1 base and V 3 bases, and 8 bases lay outside the gene matches. Germline values: CDR1 MGHRA, CDR2 YSYEKL. In nucleotides, the CDR3 is TGCGCCAGCAGCCATCCCAAAGGGGGCGCGAACACTGAAGCTTTCTTT. Its protein is CASSHPKGGANTEAFF.

The genes are TRBV14 and TRBJ1-6; no clear D. The CDR3 covers 12 residues. Trimming pared 1 base from V and 9 bases from J, leaving 4 bases between. Germline V gives CDR1 SGHDN, CDR2 FVKESK. The CDR3 sequence is CASSQGTSPLHF. The CDR3 coding sequence is TGTGCCAGCAGCCAAGGTACTTCACCCCTCCACTTT.

The genes are TRBV5-1 and TRBJ2-1; 11 bases align to TRBD1. CDR1 is SGHRS, CDR2 YFSETQ, per germline. This CDR3 region has 15 residues. Germline trimming cut 4 bases from V and 3 bases from J; bases unmatched to any gene: 3. CDR3 protein: CASSGGTGGYNEQFF. In nucleotides, the CDR3 is TGCGCCAGCAGCGGCGGGACAGGGGGCTACAATGAGCAGTTCTTC.

This clone has just a few counts. This chain links TRBV5-1 with TRBJ2-2; D is ambiguous. Trimming cost V 0 bases and J 1 base, with 4 bases left between them. CDR1 is SGHRS, CDR2 YFSETQ, per germline. The CDR3 sequence is 14 residues long. CDR3 amino acids: CASSLEGNTGELFF. Written as DNA, the CDR3 is TGCGCCAGCAGCTTGGAAGGGAACACCGGGGAGCTGTTTTTT.

V gene TRBV15 combines with J gene TRBJ2-7; D not resolved. The CDR3 is 15 residues long. Trimming removed 0 bases at V and 3 bases at J, with 12 bases between. Germline V gives CDR1 LNHNV, CDR2 YYDKDF (reference sequence). The CDR3 coding sequence is TGTGCCACCAGCAGAGACCCTGGGGTCCGCTACGAGCAGTACTTC. Amino acid sequence: CATSRDPGVRYEQYF.

This chain uses TRBV14 with TRBJ1-4; D possibly corresponds to TRBD1 (5 bases). V gave up 4 bases and J gave up 3 bases, with 6 bases separating them. Germline V lookup: CDR1 SGHDN, CDR2 FVKESK. The CDR3 totals 13 residues. The CDR3 spells CASSRGANEKLFF. The CDR3 bases are TGTGCCAGCAGCCGAGGGGCTAATGAAAAACTGTTTTTT.

V usage is TRBV29-1 and J usage is TRBJ2-3; maybe TRBD2 (5 bases). V was shortened by 2 bases and J by 6 bases, with 9 bases between the two germline ends. The CDR3 contains 12 residues. Germline-derived CDR1 and CDR2 are SQVTM and ANQGSEA. The chain's CDR3 is CSVEFGGDTQYF. The CDR3 DNA reads as TGCAGCGTTGAATTCGGCGGGGATACGCAGTATTTT.

This clone was counted a few times. The chain recombines TRBV2 with TRBJ2-5; no clear D. Trimming cost V 8 bases and J 2 bases, with 15 bases left between them. Germline V gene data show CDR1 as SNHLY and CDR2 as FYNNEI. CDR3 length: 14 residues. This CDR3 reads CASLQMAAQETQYF. CDR3 sequence (DNA): TGTGCCAGCCTCCAGATGGCGGCTCAAGAGACCCAGTACTTC.

This clone has just a few counts. The chain has TRBV4-3 and TRBJ2-3; D unresolved. CDR1 and CDR2 from the germline V gene are LGHNA and YSLEER. The CDR3 covers 15 residues. The ends were cut back, 3 bases at V and 2 bases at J, with 12 bases in the middle. The DNA for the CDR3 is TGCGCCAGCAGCCAGATTCTAGAACCCACAGATACGCAGTATTTT. Protein sequence: CASSQILEPTDTQYF.

V usage is TRBV2 and J usage is TRBJ1-2; D may be TRBD1 (5 bases). Between the trimmed V and J ends, which lost 6 bases and 1 base, there was a span of 21 bases. The CDR3 spans 17 residues. The germline V gene has CDR1 SNHLY and CDR2 FYNNEI. CDR3 nucleotides: TGTGCCAGCAGAATAACCTTACCCGGGACGGATAACTATGGCTACACCTTC. It is translated as CASRITLPGTDNYGYTF.

The rearrangement uses TRBV15 and TRBJ2-3; no firm D call. The CDR3 is 12 amino acids. Trimming removed 0 bases at V and 9 bases at J, with 7 bases between. The germline gives CDR1 LNHNV, CDR2 YYDKDF (reference sequence). CDR3 nucleotides: TGTGCCACCAGCAGAGAGGTCTCGACGCAGTATTTT. It codes for CATSREVSTQYF.

This clone was seen only a few times. V is TRBV28 and J is TRBJ1-1; D unresolved. Looked up from germline, CDR1 is MDHEN and CDR2 is SYDVKM. V was cut by 4 bases and J by 4 bases, with 13 bases left in between. CDR3 size: 14 residues. The CDR3 sequence is CASSSPGKGTEAFF. The CDR3 nucleotides are TGTGCCAGCAGTTCCCCAGGCAAGGGCACTGAAGCTTTCTTT.

The count of this clone is one. The rearrangement joins TRBV25-1 to TRBJ1-2; D remains unclear. V was shortened by 7 bases and J by 2 bases, with 5 bases between the two germline ends. The CDR3 spans 11 residues. Germline CDR1 MGHDK, CDR2 SYGVNS. The CDR3 protein is CASTGNYGYTF. The CDR3 coding sequence is TGTGCCAGCACCGGGAACTATGGCTACACCTTC.

This chain uses TRBV4-2 with TRBJ2-5; TRBD2 matches at 7 bases. Germline CDR1 reads LGHNA; CDR2 reads YNFKEQ. This CDR3 contains 17 residues. With V trimmed by 5 bases and J by 4 bases, 16 bases remained unmatched. The CDR3: CASSGESRLRGGETQYF. The CDR3 DNA reads TGTGCCAGCAGCGGAGAATCCAGGCTTCGCGGGGGAGAGACCCAGTACTTC.

This clone has more than one count but fewer than ten. The chain's CDR3 is CASSVRGVYTDTQYF. In DNA form, the CDR3 reads TGTGCCAGCAGCGTCAGGGGGGTGTACACAGATACGCAGTATTTT. This chain connects TRBV9 to TRBJ2-3; TRBD1 is a possible D gene (7 bases). Deletions cut 2 bases from V and 2 bases from J, with 12 bases between. The CDR3 has 15 amino acids. CDR1 and CDR2 from the germline V gene are SGDLS and YYNGEE.

The chain is built from TRBV30 and TRBJ2-1, with no clear D. Germline CDR1 reads GTSNPN; CDR2 reads SVGIG (reference sequence). The CDR3 spans 12 residues. Trimming left V 2 bases short and J 4 bases short, with 6 bases between. The CDR3 is CAWSPAYNEQFF. The DNA of the CDR3 is TGTGCCTGGAGTCCTGCTTACAATGAGCAGTTCTTC. Full variable domain (missing parts from reference TRBV30 and TRBJ2-1): SQTIHQWPATLVQPVGSPLSLECTVEGTSNPNLYWYRQAAGRGLQLLFYSVGIGQISSEVPQNLSASRPQDRQFILSSKKLLLSDSGFYLCAWSPAYNEQFFGPGTRLTVL.